What follows describes a single T cell receptor (beta chain). CDR3 size: 13 residues. The germline gives CDR1 GTSNPN, CDR2 SVGIG (reference sequence). The V gene lost 2 bases and the J gene lost 5 bases, with 13 bases spanning the gap. Roughly 0.5 to 1 ug RNA was reverse transcribed with random hexamers. Amplification of TCR beta CDR3 across 54 Vbeta and 13 Jbeta was performed with immunoSEQ multiplex PCR. MiXCR, run by TCRdb on the immunoSEQ multiplex PCR reads, gives a single entry per CDR3 protein. The repertoire includes about 200,000 distinct CDR3 sequences, 90% to 95% of them detected once, and roughly 0.088% sits in the top ten. These data come from a study of CD8 T cells in Susac syndrome.

Material for sequencing was CD4+ T cells from PBMCs. This rearrangement joins TRBV30 to TRBJ2-7; D may be TRBD2 (6 bases). The sequence was collected from a human donor with multiple sclerosis. The CDR3 loop is CAWSLGLGHEQYF. CDR3 sequence (DNA): TGTGCCTGGAGTCTGGGACTTGGCCACGAGCAGTACTTC.